The present T cell receptor (beta chain) was sequenced within a study of blood T cell repertoires in COVID-19. Overall study: There were acute and convalescent COVID-19 samples, and they came from the United States, Italy and Spain. T cells, B-cell-depleted T cells, or PBMCs provided the cDNA or gDNA that served as material.

Authors' data handling: Scientists estimated how many nucleated cells there were by amplifying reference gene primers. The repertoire was sequenced with immunoSEQ multiplex PCR; TCRdb's copy has only in-frame clones and lacks some. V and J calls and clone size come straight from that table; D and trimming were deduced from the DNA. The sample lists 250,000 to 300,000 clones; around 88% were seen once. The sample holds a few counts of this clone. CDR1 DFQATT and CDR2 SNEGSKA come from the germline V gene (reference sequence). Between the trimmed V and J ends, which lost 1 base and 5 bases, there was a span of 6 bases. This CDR3 contains 11 residues.

This TCR was recovered from a woman in her twenties or thirties who had recovered from COVID-19. This sequence joins TRBV20-1 and TRBJ2-7; D not resolved. Sample: peripheral blood. CDR3 coding DNA: TGCAGTGCTAGAGCCGCGGACGAGCAGTACTTC. Protein: CSARAADEQYF.